The present TCR beta chain was sequenced within a study of blood T cells in healthy people across ages. In the study overall: Template switching retrieved approximately one barcoded beta molecule for each two T cells.

A J-beta primer mix and a sample-barcoded 5' primer were used in a second PCR of roughly 7 to 12 cycles. Any given sample supplied a minimum of 3 million CDR3-containing paired-end reads. Each CDR3 protein is one row after TCRdb ran MiXCR on the 5' RACE reads. The sample includes some 1,800,000 distinct CDR3 sequences, roughly 43% of them seen just once. Germline assignment: CDR1 SNHLY and CDR2 FYNNEI. V dropped 11 bases and J dropped 0 bases, with 13 bases sitting between them. The CDR3 sequence is 13 residues long. The sample taken for sequencing was blood. The sequence was collected from a human donor in good health. V gene TRBV2 combines with J gene TRBJ1-1, with D possibly being TRBD1 (5 bases). This chain's CDR3 is CAHRRQMNTEAFF. Written as DNA, the CDR3 is TGTGCCCACCGGAGACAGATGAACACTGAAGCTTTCTTT.